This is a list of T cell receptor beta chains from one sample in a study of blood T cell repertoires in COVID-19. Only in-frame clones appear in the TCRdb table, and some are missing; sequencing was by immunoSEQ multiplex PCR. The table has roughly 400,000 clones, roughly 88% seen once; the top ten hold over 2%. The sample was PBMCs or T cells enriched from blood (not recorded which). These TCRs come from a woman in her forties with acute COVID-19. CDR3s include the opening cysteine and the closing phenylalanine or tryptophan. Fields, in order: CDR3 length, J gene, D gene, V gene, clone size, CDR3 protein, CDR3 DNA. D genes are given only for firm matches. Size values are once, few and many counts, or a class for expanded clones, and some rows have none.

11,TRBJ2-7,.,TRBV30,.,CAWSVGYEQYF,TGTGCCTGGAGTGTCGGCTACGAGCAGTACTTC
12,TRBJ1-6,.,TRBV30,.,CAWSVRGSALHF,TGTGCCTGGAGTGTACGGGGTTCGGCCCTCCACTTT
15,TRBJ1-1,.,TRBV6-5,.,CASILRVGGDTEAFF,TGTGCCAGCATCTTAAGGGTGGGAGGGGACACTGAAGCTTTCTTT
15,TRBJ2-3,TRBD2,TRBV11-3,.,CASSYSGGATDTQYF,TGTGCCAGCAGTTATAGCGGGGGGGCCACAGATACGCAGTATTTT
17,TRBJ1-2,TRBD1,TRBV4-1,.,CASSPSGTGDPFYGYTF,TGCGCCAGCAGCCCCTCCGGGACAGGCGATCCCTTCTATGGCTACACCTTC
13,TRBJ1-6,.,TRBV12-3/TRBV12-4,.,CASSFVEGSPLHF,TGTGCCAGCAGTTTTGTCGAGGGTTCACCCCTCCACTTT
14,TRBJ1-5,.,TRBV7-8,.,CASSLEPNNQPQHF,TGTGCCAGCAGCTTAGAACCTAACAATCAGCCCCAGCATTTT
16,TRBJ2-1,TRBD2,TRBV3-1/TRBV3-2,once,CASSQTSGGNYNEQFF,TGTGCCAGCAGCCAAACTAGCGGGGGGAACTACAATGAGCAGTTCTTC
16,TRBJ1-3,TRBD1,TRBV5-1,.,CASSLRTGTSGNTIYF,TGCGCCAGCAGCTTGCGGACAGGAACCTCTGGAAACACCATATATTTT
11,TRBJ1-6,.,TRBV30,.,CAWSERQALHF,TGTGCCTGGAGTGAAAGACAAGCCCTCCACTTT
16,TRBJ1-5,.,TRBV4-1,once,CASSQEGRVGNQPQHF,TGCGCCAGCAGCCAAGAGGGCAGGGTGGGCAATCAGCCCCAGCATTTT
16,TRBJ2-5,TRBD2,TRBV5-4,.,CASSKPGRQREETQYF,TGTGCCAGCAGCAAACCGGGACGGCAGCGGGAGGAGACCCAGTACTTC
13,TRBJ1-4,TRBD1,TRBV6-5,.,CASSLTGGEKLFF,TGTGCCAGCAGTTTAACAGGGGGTGAAAAACTGTTTTTT
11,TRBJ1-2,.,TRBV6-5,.,CASSGNYGYTF,TGTGCCAGCAGCGGTAACTATGGCTACACCTTC
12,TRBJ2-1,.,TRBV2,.,CASLEMRNEQFF,TGTGCCAGCTTGGAGATGCGGAATGAGCAGTTCTTC
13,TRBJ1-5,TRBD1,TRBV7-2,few,CASSFTGDQPQHF,TGTGCCAGCAGCTTCACAGGGGATCAGCCCCAGCATTTT
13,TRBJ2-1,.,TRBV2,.,CASSEDRYNEQFF,TGTGCCAGCAGCGAAGACAGATACAATGAGCAGTTCTTC
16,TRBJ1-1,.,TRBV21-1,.,CASSKNRGEGNTEAFF,TGTGCCAGCAGCAAAAATCGAGGGGAGGGGAACACTGAAGCTTTCTTT
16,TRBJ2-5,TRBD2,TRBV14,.,CASSLSPGLAGETQYF,TGTGCCAGCAGCCTAAGCCCCGGACTAGCGGGGGAGACCCAGTACTTC
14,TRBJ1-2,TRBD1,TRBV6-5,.,CASSRPGTGDGYTF,TGTGCCAGCAGTCGTCCCGGGACAGGGGACGGCTACACCTTC
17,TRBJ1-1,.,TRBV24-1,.,CATSDLTPGQMNTEAFF,TGTGCCACCAGTGATTTGACCCCGGGACAAATGAACACTGAAGCTTTCTTT
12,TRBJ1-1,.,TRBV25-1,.,CASSAWGAEAFF,TGTGCCAGCAGTGCCTGGGGGGCTGAAGCTTTCTTT
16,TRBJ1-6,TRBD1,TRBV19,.,CASSIVTGTGDSPLHF,TGTGCCAGTAGTATTGTCACCGGGACAGGGGATTCACCCCTCCACTTT
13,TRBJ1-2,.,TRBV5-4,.,CASSLADRVAHTF,TGTGCCAGCAGCTTGGCCGATCGGGTAGCGCACACCTTC
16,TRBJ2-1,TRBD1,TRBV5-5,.,CASSPVRDSRGNEQFF,TGTGCCAGCAGCCCGGTCCGGGACAGCAGGGGGAATGAGCAGTTCTTC
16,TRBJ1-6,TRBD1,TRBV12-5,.,CASGLGTGTGDSPLHF,TGTGCTAGTGGTTTGGGTACCGGGACAGGGGATTCACCCCTCCACTTT
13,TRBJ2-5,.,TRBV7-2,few,CASSFGGQETQYF,TGTGCCAGCAGCTTCGGGGGACAAGAGACCCAGTACTTC
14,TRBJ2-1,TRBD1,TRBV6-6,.,CASSARTGGHEQFF,TGTGCCAGCAGTGCCCGGACAGGGGGCCATGAGCAGTTCTTC
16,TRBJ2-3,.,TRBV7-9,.,CASSLSLAGNTDTQYF,TGTGCCAGCAGCTTATCGTTAGCAGGGAACACAGATACGCAGTATTTT
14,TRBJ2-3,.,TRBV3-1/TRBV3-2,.,CASSQGGGGDTQYF,TGTGCCAGCAGCCAAGGAGGGGGGGGAGATACGCAGTATTTT
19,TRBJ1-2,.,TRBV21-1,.,CASSGRKGRSRKINYGYTF,TGTGCCAGCAGCGGCCGTAAGGGGAGGAGTCGGAAGATTAACTATGGCTACACCTTC
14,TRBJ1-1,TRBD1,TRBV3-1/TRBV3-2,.,CASSRGRLNTEAFF,TGTGCCAGCAGCAGGGGGCGGTTGAACACTGAAGCTTTCTTT
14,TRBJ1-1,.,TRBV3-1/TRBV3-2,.,CASSQERYYTEAFF,TGTGCCAGCAGCCAAGAACGGTATTACACTGAAGCTTTCTTT
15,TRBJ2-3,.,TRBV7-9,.,CASSFGGVRADTQYF,TGTGCCAGCAGCTTCGGCGGGGTCCGCGCAGATACGCAGTATTTT
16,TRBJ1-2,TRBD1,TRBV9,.,CASSSPLAGGGYGYTF,TGTGCCAGCAGCTCCCCCTTGGCAGGGGGCGGCTATGGCTACACCTTC
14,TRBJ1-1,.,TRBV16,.,CASSQMQLNTEAFF,TGTGCCAGCAGCCAAATGCAGTTGAACACTGAAGCTTTCTTT
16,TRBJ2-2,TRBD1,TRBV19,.,CASSINRGDNTGELFF,TGTGCCAGTAGTATCAACAGGGGGGATAACACCGGGGAGCTGTTTTTT
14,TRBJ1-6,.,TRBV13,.,CASSLQGLQSPLHF,TGTGCCAGCAGCTTGCAGGGGTTACAATCACCCCTCCACTTT
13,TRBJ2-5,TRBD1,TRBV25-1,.,CASRQGAAETQYF,TGTGCCAGCAGACAGGGGGCAGCGGAGACCCAGTACTTC
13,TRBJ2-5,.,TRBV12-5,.,CASGLGPGETQYF,TGTGCTAGTGGTTTGGGGCCGGGGGAGACCCAGTACTTC
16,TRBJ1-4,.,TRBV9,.,CASSVDALATNEKLFF,TGTGCCAGCAGCGTAGATGCGCTTGCAACTAATGAAAAACTGTTTTTT
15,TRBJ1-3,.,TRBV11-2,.,CASSYRVISGNTIYF,TGTGCCAGCAGCTACAGAGTTATCTCTGGAAACACCATATATTTT
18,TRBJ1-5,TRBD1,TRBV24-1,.,CATSDTQGTGGGNQPQHF,TGTGCCACCAGTGATACACAGGGGACAGGGGGCGGCAATCAGCCCCAGCATTTT
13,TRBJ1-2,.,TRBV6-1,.,CASSEGRGSGYTF,TGTGCCAGCAGTGAGGGCAGGGGCTCTGGCTACACCTTC
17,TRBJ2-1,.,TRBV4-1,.,CASSQDGRMGAGYEQFF,TGCGCCAGCAGCCAAGACGGTCGGATGGGCGCGGGCTATGAGCAGTTCTTC